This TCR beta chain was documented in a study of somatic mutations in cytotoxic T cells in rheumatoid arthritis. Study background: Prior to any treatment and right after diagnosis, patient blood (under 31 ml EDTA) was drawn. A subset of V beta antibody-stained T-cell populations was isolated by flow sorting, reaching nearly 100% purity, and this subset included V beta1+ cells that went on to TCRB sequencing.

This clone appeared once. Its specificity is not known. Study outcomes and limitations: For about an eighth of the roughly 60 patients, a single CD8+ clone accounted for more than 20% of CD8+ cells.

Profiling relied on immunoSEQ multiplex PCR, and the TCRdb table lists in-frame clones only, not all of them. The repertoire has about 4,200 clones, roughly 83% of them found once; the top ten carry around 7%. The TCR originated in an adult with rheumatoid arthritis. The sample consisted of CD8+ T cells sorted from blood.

The CDR3 region has the DNA TGTGCCACCAGCAGAGAGGATGATCCACAGGGGCTCGAGACCCAGTACTTC. Residues: CATSREDDPQGLETQYF. The chain joins TRBV15 to TRBJ2-5; 7 bases align to TRBD1. This CDR3 has 17 amino acids. Germline V gives CDR1 LNHNV, CDR2 YYDKDF (reference sequence). Trimming took 0 bases from V and 5 from J; bases not matched to a gene: 12.